One and the same sample provided the 24 T cell receptor beta chains below, sequenced in a study of T cell responses to AZD1222 COVID-19 vaccine. Only in-frame clones appear in the TCRdb table, and some are missing; sequencing was by immunoSEQ multiplex PCR. Of roughly 140,000 clones listed, approximately 86% are singletons. The sample in question was peripheral blood, obtained after recovery from COVID-19. Source of these receptors: an adult who had recovered from COVID-19.

The V and J genes are TRBV11-2 and TRBJ1-2; 8 nucleotides align to TRBD1. Germline CDR1 SGHAT, CDR2 FQNNGV. This CDR3 is 13 amino acids long. V was pared by 1 base and J by 8 bases, with 3 bases of the junction left unmatched. CDR3 in DNA: TGTGCCAGCAGCTTAGGGGCAGGGGGCGGCTACACCTTC. Translated: CASSLGAGGGYTF.

This chain uses TRBV5-1 with TRBJ2-2, with D uncertain. The CDR3 sequence is 14 residues long. The ends were cut back, 5 bases at V and 4 bases at J, with 12 bases in the middle. Per the germline V gene, CDR1 is SGHRS and CDR2 is YFSETQ. CDR3 nucleotides: TGCGCCAGCAGGGTTGGTGCCGGCACCGGGGAGCTGTTTTTT. Its protein product is CASRVGAGTGELFF.

This chain joins TRBV5-5 and TRBJ1-2; a weak D match, TRBD1 (5 bases). This CDR3 contains 14 residues. The V and J ends lost 2 bases and 4 bases respectively, with 12 bases between them. CDR1 is SGHKS, CDR2 YYEKEE, per germline (reference sequence). This CDR3 reads CASSFFDGAYGYTF. The CDR3 region has the DNA TGTGCCAGCAGCTTTTTTGACGGGGCCTATGGCTACACCTTC.

This sequence joins TRBV29-1 and TRBJ1-2; no reliable D call. In germline, CDR1 is SQVTM, CDR2 ANQGSEA. The V end was cut by 6 bases, the J end by 6 bases, with 14 bases between. The CDR3 sequence is 12 residues long. The CDR3 protein is CSVPWGGNGYTF. The DNA for the CDR3 is TGCAGCGTACCCTGGGGTGGAAATGGCTACACCTTC.

This sequence joins TRBV3-1 (or the pseudogene TRBV3-2) and TRBJ2-3; D might be TRBD2 (5 bases). CDR3 size: 13 residues. CDR1 is LGHDT, CDR2 YNNKEL, per germline (reference sequence). Trimming removed 0 bases at V and 14 bases at J, with 15 bases between. The CDR3 here is CASSQDMEETPYF. The CDR3 DNA sequence: TGTGCCAGCAGCCAAGATATGGAGGAAACCCCGTATTTT.

This rearrangement joins TRBV3-1 (or the pseudogene TRBV3-2) to TRBJ2-7; 9 bases line up with TRBD1. The germline V gene encodes CDR1 LGHDT and CDR2 YNNKEL (reference sequence). The CDR3 is made up of 15 amino acids. V trimming: 4 bases; J trimming: 1 base; junction bases outside the gene matches: 5. The CDR3 spells CASSPDRGSSYEQYF. DNA for the CDR3: TGTGCCAGCAGCCCGGACAGGGGTTCTTCCTACGAGCAGTACTTC.

The rearrangement links TRBV28 to TRBJ2-3, with TRBD1 matching 9 bases. The V gene end was trimmed by 4 bases and the J gene end by 4 bases; junction bases not matched to a gene: 6. CDR1 is MDHEN and CDR2 is SYDVKM in the germline V gene. This CDR3 has 15 residues. The chain's CDR3 is CASSSPGQGSDTQYF. In DNA form, the CDR3 reads TGTGCCAGCAGTTCACCGGGACAGGGATCAGATACGCAGTATTTT.

V is TRBV2 and J is TRBJ1-1; perhaps TRBD1 as D (6 bases). CDR3 length: 13 amino acids. The germline V and J ends were trimmed by 8 bases and 2 bases, with 12 bases remaining between them. CDR1 and CDR2 from the germline V gene are SNHLY and FYNNEI. The CDR3 loop reads CASLRDTNTEAFF. The CDR3 region has the DNA TGTGCCAGCCTCCGGGACACTAACACTGAAGCTTTCTTT.

The chain recombines TRBV19 with TRBJ2-6, with 9 nucleotides matching TRBD1. This CDR3 spans 19 amino acids. J gave up 0 bases and V 3 bases, and 9 bases lay outside the gene matches. The germline V gene has CDR1 LNHDA and CDR2 SQIVND (reference sequence). The CDR3 bases are TGTGCCAGTAGTATTTATATGGGACAGGGTTACTCTGGGGCCAACGTCCTGACTTTC. Its translation is CASSIYMGQGYSGANVLTF.

The gene calls are TRBV11-3 and TRBJ2-3; D may be TRBD1 or TRBD2 (5 bases each). V lost 2 bases and J 4 bases, leaving 10 bases between the germline ends. This CDR3 is 14 amino acids long. CDR1 and CDR2 from the germline V gene are SGHNT and YENEEA. The CDR3 spells CASSLFGGADTQYF. The CDR3, as DNA: TGTGCCAGCAGCTTATTTGGGGGTGCAGATACGCAGTATTTT.

This clone was found once. The J gene is TRBJ2-7, the V gene TRBV27; 7 bases map to TRBD1. The CDR3 is 12 amino acids. V was clipped by 3 bases and J by 11 bases; unmatched bases: 7. The V gene's germline CDR1 is MNHEY and CDR2 SMNVEV (reference sequence). The CDR3 is CASSFRQGREYF. The CDR3 region has the DNA TGTGCCAGCAGTTTCCGACAGGGAAGGGAGTACTTC.

This chain joins TRBV7-2 and TRBJ1-2; D unclear. The CDR3 loop spans 13 amino acids. Trimming took 5 bases from V and 4 from J, leaving 11 bases between them. Germline CDR1 reads SGHTA; CDR2 reads FQGNSA. CDR3 sequence (DNA): TGTGCCAGCAGCGCCGGTGCGGCCTATGGCTACACCTTC. It is translated as CASSAGAAYGYTF. Variable domain in full (rest from reference TRBV7-2 and TRBJ1-2): GAGVSQSPSNKVTEKGKDVELRCDPISGHTALYWYRQSLGQGLEFLIYFQGNSAPDKSGLPSDRFSAERTGGSVSTLTIQRTQQEDSAVYLCASSAGAAYGYTFGSGTRLTVV.

This chain connects TRBV5-1 to TRBJ2-3; D gene ambiguous. Germline CDR1 reads SGHRS; CDR2 reads YFSETQ. The V and J ends lost 5 bases and 2 bases respectively, with 12 bases between them. CDR3 size: 14 residues. The CDR3 DNA follows: TGCGCCAGCAGTCCCGACGAGACCACAGATACGCAGTATTTT. Its protein is CASSPDETTDTQYF.

The chain employs TRBV24-1 and TRBJ2-1, with 8 bases that match TRBD2. The CDR3 is made up of 16 amino acids. V shed 1 base, J shed 0 bases, and the junction held 1 base outside the gene matches. Germline assignment: CDR1 KGHDR and CDR2 SFDVKD. The CDR3 reads CATSDLSGGSYNEQFF. The CDR3, as DNA: TGTGCCACCAGTGATTTAAGCGGGGGCTCCTACAATGAGCAGTTCTTC.

The V and J genes are TRBV9 and TRBJ1-4, with TRBD1 matching 8 bases. The CDR3 is 14 amino acids. Germline V gene lookup returns CDR1 SGDLS and CDR2 YYNGEE. The J segment lost 8 bases and the V segment lost 3 bases, leaving 6 bases of the junction unmatched. CDR3 sequence reads: CASSEGRGPEKLFF. The DNA of the CDR3 is TGTGCCAGCAGCGAGGGCAGGGGGCCGGAAAAACTGTTTTTT.

The sample holds many counts of this clone. V and J are TRBV3-1 (or the pseudogene TRBV3-2) and TRBJ2-5, with D perhaps TRBD2 (6 bases). V lost 4 bases, J lost 5 bases, and 14 bases lay in between. The germline V gene encodes CDR1 LGHDT and CDR2 YNNKEL (reference sequence). This CDR3 is built from 14 residues. The DNA of the CDR3 is TGTGCCAGCAGCCCCATTGGCCTAGCGGAGACCCAGTACTTC. Translating it yields CASSPIGLAETQYF.

V gene TRBV5-1 combines with J gene TRBJ1-2; D remains ambiguous. The germline V gene has CDR1 SGHRS and CDR2 YFSETQ. The CDR3 has 12 amino acids. V lost 4 bases and J 2 bases, leaving 6 bases between the germline ends. The CDR3 loop reads CASSRANYGYTF. Here the CDR3 DNA reads TGCGCCAGCAGCCGAGCCAACTATGGCTACACCTTC.

The rearrangement uses TRBV5-1 and TRBJ2-2; the match to TRBD1 covers 9 bases. Germline trimming cut 3 bases from V and 5 bases from J; bases unmatched to any gene: 5. CDR3 length equals 15 residues. Germline V gives CDR1 SGHRS, CDR2 YFSETQ. CDR3 bases: TGCGCCAGCAGCTCAAGGACAGGGGTGACCGGGGAGCTGTTTTTT. Translation: CASSSRTGVTGELFF.

The chain combines TRBV2 with TRBJ2-6; no firm D call. The CDR3 length is 14 residues. Per the germline V gene, CDR1 is SNHLY and CDR2 is FYNNEI. With 2 bases removed from V and 2 bases from J, the gap between germline ends came to 4 bases. The CDR3 spells CASSESPGANVLTF. In nucleotides, the CDR3 is TGTGCCAGCAGTGAATCCCCTGGGGCCAACGTCCTGACTTTC.

The rearrangement uses TRBV19 and TRBJ1-4; 7 positions agree with TRBD1. CDR1 is LNHDA and CDR2 is SQIVND in the germline V gene (reference sequence). The V gene end was trimmed by 8 bases and the J gene end by 4 bases; junction bases not matched to a gene: 7. CDR3 length: 14 amino acids. The CDR3 sequence is CASWGQYHNEKLFF. CDR3 in DNA: TGTGCCAGTTGGGGACAGTACCATAATGAAAAACTGTTTTTT.

The gene calls are TRBV24-1 and TRBJ2-1, with D possibly being TRBD2 (6 bases). V was cut by 3 bases and J by 4 bases, with 9 bases left in between. Germline CDR1 and CDR2: KGHDR and SFDVKD. The CDR3 spans 14 residues. This CDR3 reads CATSDGLRYNEQFF. CDR3 coding DNA: TGTGCCACCAGTGATGGACTACGATACAATGAGCAGTTCTTC.

In this sample, this clone turned up once. The V call is TRBV7-6, the J call TRBJ2-1, with a weak D call TRBD2 (6 bases). V lost 4 bases and J lost 2, with 18 bases in between. The CDR3 totals 17 residues. Germline CDR1 and CDR2: SGHVS and FNYEAQ. CDR3 protein: CASSSTSPQVPYNEQFF. Here the CDR3 DNA reads TGTGCCAGCAGCTCGACTAGTCCTCAGGTTCCCTACAATGAGCAGTTCTTC.

For this clone: This sample also contains other DNA sequences that code for the same CDR3. The chain is built from TRBV5-1 and TRBJ2-7; unclear D gene. The V end lost 0 bases, the J end lost 2 bases, and 12 bases lay between the germline ends. The germline gives CDR1 SGHRS, CDR2 YFSETQ. This CDR3 is built from 15 residues. CDR3 DNA sequence: TGCGCCAGCAGCTTGGTTTTAGGGCAGACCTACGAGCAGTACTTC. Its protein product is CASSLVLGQTYEQYF.

As concerns this clone: This CDR3 is also generated by other DNA sequences in the sample. The chain is built from TRBV5-1 and TRBJ2-1; 8 positions agree with TRBD2. From germline, CDR1 is SGHRS and CDR2 YFSETQ. V lost 3 bases and J lost 6; bases outside the gene matches: 2. The CDR3 extends over 13 amino acids. The CDR3 here is CASSSLAGNEQFF. CDR3 DNA sequence: TGCGCCAGCAGCTCTCTAGCGGGCAATGAGCAGTTCTTC.